These T cell receptor beta chains were read from a single sample in a study of blood T cell repertoires in COVID-19. Here immunoSEQ multiplex PCR was the method, and the copy in TCRdb shows in-frame clones only, minus some. The table includes 180,000 or so clones, about 85% detected once. The sequencing input was peripheral blood. The receptors stem from a woman older than 75 with acute or convalescent COVID-19. Both conserved end residues are part of each CDR3. Fields, in order: CDR3 DNA, CDR3 protein, D gene, clone size, J gene, V gene. The D gene is left open where the match is weak. Rows may omit the clone size; those that give it use once, few, many or a size class.

DNA: TGTGCCAGCAGCCCCGGGGGGTCCAATCAGCCCCAGCATTTT; CDR3: CASSPGGSNQPQHF; D: NA; size: NA; J: TRBJ1-5; V: TRBV7-9
DNA: TGTGCCAGCAGCTCGACAGGGGGAATTCGTGGCTACACCTTC; CDR3: CASSSTGGIRGYTF; D: TRBD1; size: NA; J: TRBJ1-2; V: TRBV7-9
DNA: TGTGCCAGCAGCCAAGGAGCGGGAGACGGGGAGCTGTTTTTT; CDR3: CASSQGAGDGELFF; D: TRBD2; size: NA; J: TRBJ2-2; V: TRBV7-3
DNA: TGTGCCAGTAAAGTTGGGGGGGAGAACACTGAAGCTTTCTTT; CDR3: CASKVGGENTEAFF; D: NA; size: NA; J: TRBJ1-1; V: TRBV19
DNA: TGTGCCAGCAGCGCTCACGTCGGGGGACGAAGGGAGACAGATACGCAGTATTTT; CDR3: CASSAHVGGRRETDTQYF; D: NA; size: NA; J: TRBJ2-3; V: TRBV9
DNA: TGTGCCAGCAGCTTAGCACAGGGGGAGACCCAGTACTTC; CDR3: CASSLAQGETQYF; D: TRBD1; size: few; J: TRBJ2-5; V: TRBV5-4
DNA: TGTGCCAGCACCTCCCCAGAGGGGGCGTACTATGGCTACACCTTC; CDR3: CASTSPEGAYYGYTF; D: TRBD1; size: NA; J: TRBJ1-2; V: TRBV5-5
DNA: TGTGCCAGCAGTTACCGAAGGGAGAGCACTGAAGCTTTCTTT; CDR3: CASSYRRESTEAFF; D: NA; size: NA; J: TRBJ1-1; V: TRBV6-5
DNA: TGTGCCAGTACGGGAGGCCGGGTGGAGGTGCAGTTCTTC; CDR3: CASTGGRVEVQFF; D: TRBD2; size: NA; J: TRBJ2-1; V: TRBV19
DNA: TGTGCCAGCAGCTTTTATGGGCCTGTCTCTGGAAACACCATATATTTT; CDR3: CASSFYGPVSGNTIYF; D: NA; size: NA; J: TRBJ1-3; V: TRBV5-6
DNA: TGTGCCAGCAGCTTAGCAACAGGGGGTTACCAGCCCCAGCATTTT; CDR3: CASSLATGGYQPQHF; D: TRBD1; size: once; J: TRBJ1-5; V: TRBV7-2
DNA: TGTGCCAGCAGCTTAGGTTCATCCAGTGGTTACAATGAGCAGTTCTTC; CDR3: CASSLGSSSGYNEQFF; D: NA; size: NA; J: TRBJ2-1; V: TRBV7-9
DNA: TGTGCCAGCAGCCTCCTAGGGGGAATATTAGGCTACACCTTC; CDR3: CASSLLGGILGYTF; D: NA; size: NA; J: TRBJ1-2; V: TRBV27
DNA: TGTGCCAGCAGCGCAGGGACAGTCTCTGGAAACACCATATATTTT; CDR3: CASSAGTVSGNTIYF; D: TRBD1; size: NA; J: TRBJ1-3; V: TRBV9
DNA: TGTGCCACCTCGCGGGACAGGGAGCAAAGTGGCTACACCTTC; CDR3: CATSRDREQSGYTF; D: TRBD1; size: NA; J: TRBJ1-2; V: TRBV11-1
DNA: TGTGCCAGCAGCTTAGTCCTATCGAATGGCTACACCTTC; CDR3: CASSLVLSNGYTF; D: NA; size: NA; J: TRBJ1-2; V: TRBV7-9
DNA: TGTGCCAGCAGTGAGGGGACTAGCGGGAGAAATGAGCAGTTCTTC; CDR3: CASSEGTSGRNEQFF; D: TRBD2; size: NA; J: TRBJ2-1; V: TRBV6-6
DNA: TGTGCCAGCAGTGAGACGACAGGGTTGGGCGGGGAGCTGTTTTTT; CDR3: CASSETTGLGGELFF; D: TRBD1; size: NA; J: TRBJ2-2; V: TRBV6-1
DNA: TGTGCCAGCAGGACACCCAGACTAGCATTCTACGAGCAGTACTTC; CDR3: CASRTPRLAFYEQYF; D: TRBD2; size: NA; J: TRBJ2-7; V: TRBV6-5
DNA: TGTGCCTGGAGTGGGGCAGGGTTAAATCAGCCCCAGCATTTT; CDR3: CAWSGAGLNQPQHF; D: NA; size: NA; J: TRBJ1-5; V: TRBV30
DNA: TGTGCCAGCAGCCAACATCTTGGGCCCCTCGGGACAGGTAGCTATGGCTACACCTTC; CDR3: CASSQHLGPLGTGSYGYTF; D: TRBD1; size: NA; J: TRBJ1-2; V: TRBV4-2
DNA: TGTGCCAGCAGCTTCCGGGGCAATGAGCAGTTCTTC; CDR3: CASSFRGNEQFF; D: NA; size: NA; J: TRBJ2-1; V: TRBV11-3
DNA: TGTGCCAGCAACCCAGCGGGGATCGAGCAGTACTTC; CDR3: CASNPAGIEQYF; D: TRBD2; size: NA; J: TRBJ2-7; V: TRBV5-8
DNA: TGTGCCAGCAGCTTAGGGGGACAGAATTCACCCCTCCACTTT; CDR3: CASSLGGQNSPLHF; D: TRBD1; size: NA; J: TRBJ1-6; V: TRBV7-9
DNA: TGTGCCAGCAGCCGCGACAGGGTAAATGAGCAGTTCTTC; CDR3: CASSRDRVNEQFF; D: TRBD1; size: once; J: TRBJ2-1; V: TRBV5-5
DNA: TGTGCCAGCAGCTCTTTCAGGGGGCAGACCCAGTACTTC; CDR3: CASSSFRGQTQYF; D: TRBD1; size: once; J: TRBJ2-5; V: TRBV11-3
DNA: TGTGCTAGTGGTTTGGTCCTCCGGGGGGACACTGAAGCTTTCTTT; CDR3: CASGLVLRGDTEAFF; D: NA; size: NA; J: TRBJ1-1; V: TRBV12-5
DNA: TGTGCCAGCCAAATGGGCGGGGAGAGAGGCTACACCTTC; CDR3: CASQMGGERGYTF; D: NA; size: NA; J: TRBJ1-2; V: TRBV2
DNA: TGTGCCAGCAAGAGAATGGACAGTGGCTACACCTTC; CDR3: CASKRMDSGYTF; D: NA; size: NA; J: TRBJ1-2; V: TRBV6-5
DNA: TGTGCCAGCAGCTTAAGGGCAGGGGCTGGGGCCAACGTCCTGACTTTC; CDR3: CASSLRAGAGANVLTF; D: NA; size: once; J: TRBJ2-6; V: TRBV7-2
DNA: TGTGCCAGCAGCTTAGCGGGCGGGACGGTGACCTACGAGCAGTACTTC; CDR3: CASSLAGGTVTYEQYF; D: NA; size: NA; J: TRBJ2-7; V: TRBV7-9
DNA: TGCGCCAGCAGCCCCCCAGGACAGGGAGGTTCCCATGGCTACACCTTC; CDR3: CASSPPGQGGSHGYTF; D: TRBD1; size: NA; J: TRBJ1-2; V: TRBV5-1
DNA: TGTGCCAGCAGCCCCCATACGGGGGCCGGGGAGCTGTTTTTT; CDR3: CASSPHTGAGELFF; D: NA; size: NA; J: TRBJ2-2; V: TRBV3-1/TRBV3-2
DNA: TGTGCCAGCAGGGACACCCGGAACACTGAAGCTTTCTTT; CDR3: CASRDTRNTEAFF; D: NA; size: NA; J: TRBJ1-1; V: TRBV6-5
DNA: TGTGCCAGCAGCTTAGCGGTTGGGGGACAGGGGGCCTACGAGCAGTACTTC; CDR3: CASSLAVGGQGAYEQYF; D: TRBD1; size: once; J: TRBJ2-7; V: TRBV7-8
DNA: TGTGCCAGCAGTTTATCAGGACAGGGGAGCGAAAAACTGTTTTTT; CDR3: CASSLSGQGSEKLFF; D: TRBD1; size: NA; J: TRBJ1-4; V: TRBV27
DNA: TGTGCCAGCAGCTCACAACTAGGGACAGCTGGAAACACCATATATTTT; CDR3: CASSSQLGTAGNTIYF; D: TRBD1; size: NA; J: TRBJ1-3; V: TRBV7-2
DNA: TGCGCCAGCAGCTCTACGGACAGGGTAAAAGGCTACACCTTC; CDR3: CASSSTDRVKGYTF; D: TRBD1; size: NA; J: TRBJ1-2; V: TRBV5-1
DNA: TGTGCCAGCGAGAGCGAGCGGGGGATTGAGCAGTTCTTC; CDR3: CASESERGIEQFF; D: TRBD2; size: NA; J: TRBJ2-1; V: TRBV11-2
DNA: TGCGCCAGCAGCCTGGGACTAGCTTTCGGCACAGATACGCAGTATTTT; CDR3: CASSLGLAFGTDTQYF; D: TRBD2; size: NA; J: TRBJ2-3; V: TRBV5-1
DNA: TGTGCCAGCAGACCTGAGGGACAGGTCACAGATACGCAGTATTTT; CDR3: CASRPEGQVTDTQYF; D: TRBD1; size: NA; J: TRBJ2-3; V: TRBV6-5
DNA: TGTGCCAGCAGCTTAGGGACTAGCGGGAGAACAGATACGCAGTATTTT; CDR3: CASSLGTSGRTDTQYF; D: TRBD2; size: NA; J: TRBJ2-3; V: TRBV11-2
DNA: TGTGCCAGCAGTCGATGGGGCGAGAACACTGAAGCTTTCTTT; CDR3: CASSRWGENTEAFF; D: NA; size: once; J: TRBJ1-1; V: TRBV27
DNA: TGTGCCAGCAGCAATACGGGAGGGCCGGGAACCGGGGAGCTGTTTTTT; CDR3: CASSNTGGPGTGELFF; D: NA; size: NA; J: TRBJ2-2; V: TRBV21-1
DNA: TGTGCCAGCAGCCGTATCGGGACAGGGGGATCGGCTGAGCAGTTCTTC; CDR3: CASSRIGTGGSAEQFF; D: TRBD1; size: NA; J: TRBJ2-1; V: TRBV6-2/TRBV6-3
DNA: TGTGCCACCAGTGATCCCCCCGGGAGTGGCAGCACAGATACGCAGTATTTT; CDR3: CATSDPPGSGSTDTQYF; D: NA; size: NA; J: TRBJ2-3; V: TRBV24-1
DNA: TGTGCCAGCAGCTTAGTCCCAGAATCCTACGAGCAGTACTTC; CDR3: CASSLVPESYEQYF; D: NA; size: NA; J: TRBJ2-7; V: TRBV7-2
DNA: TGTGCCAGCAGTCCCGGGGGGGTTTTTCACTATGGCTACACCTTC; CDR3: CASSPGGVFHYGYTF; D: NA; size: NA; J: TRBJ1-2; V: TRBV6-5
DNA: TGTGCCAGTCAATCCGGGACAACAGTTAACTATGGCTACACCTTC; CDR3: CASQSGTTVNYGYTF; D: NA; size: NA; J: TRBJ1-2; V: TRBV2
DNA: TGTGCCAGTAGTCCAGGACAGGCCTTGAACACTGAAGCTTTCTTT; CDR3: CASSPGQALNTEAFF; D: TRBD1; size: NA; J: TRBJ1-1; V: TRBV19
DNA: TGTGCCAGCAGCCAAGATTCGCTAGCAGGCAATGAGCAGTTCTTC; CDR3: CASSQDSLAGNEQFF; D: NA; size: NA; J: TRBJ2-1; V: TRBV3-1/TRBV3-2